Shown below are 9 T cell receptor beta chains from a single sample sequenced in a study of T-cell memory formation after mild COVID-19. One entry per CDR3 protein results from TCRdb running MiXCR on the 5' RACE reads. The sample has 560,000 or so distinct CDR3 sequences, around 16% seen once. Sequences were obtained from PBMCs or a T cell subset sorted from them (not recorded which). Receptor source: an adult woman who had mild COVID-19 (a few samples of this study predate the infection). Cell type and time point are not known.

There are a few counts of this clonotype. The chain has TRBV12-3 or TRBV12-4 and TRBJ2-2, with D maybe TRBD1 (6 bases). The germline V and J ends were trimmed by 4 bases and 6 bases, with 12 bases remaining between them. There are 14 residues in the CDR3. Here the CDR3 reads CASSSTGDSGELFF. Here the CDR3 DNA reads TGTGCCAGCAGTTCGACAGGAGACTCCGGGGAGCTGTTTTTT.

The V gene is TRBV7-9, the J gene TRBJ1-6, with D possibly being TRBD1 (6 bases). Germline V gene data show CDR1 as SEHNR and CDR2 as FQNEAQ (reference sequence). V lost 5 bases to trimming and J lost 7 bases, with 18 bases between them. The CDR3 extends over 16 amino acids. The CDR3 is CASSAFRGQLNSPLHF. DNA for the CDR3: TGTGCCAGCAGCGCCTTCAGGGGCCAGCTAAATTCACCCCTCCACTTT.

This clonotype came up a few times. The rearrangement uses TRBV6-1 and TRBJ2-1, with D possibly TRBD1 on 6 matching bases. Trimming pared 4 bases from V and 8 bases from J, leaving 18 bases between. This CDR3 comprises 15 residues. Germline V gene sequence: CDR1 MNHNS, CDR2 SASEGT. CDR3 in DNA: TGTGCCAGCAGTGCCTGGACAGCCCCTTGGGATGAGCAGTTCTTC. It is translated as CASSAWTAPWDEQFF.

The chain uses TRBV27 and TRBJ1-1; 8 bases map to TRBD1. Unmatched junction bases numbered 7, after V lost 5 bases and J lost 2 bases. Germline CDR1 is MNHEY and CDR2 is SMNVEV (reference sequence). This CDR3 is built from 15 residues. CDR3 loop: CASSPHGQGNTEAFF. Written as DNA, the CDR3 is TGTGCCAGCAGTCCACACGGACAGGGAAACACTGAAGCTTTCTTT.

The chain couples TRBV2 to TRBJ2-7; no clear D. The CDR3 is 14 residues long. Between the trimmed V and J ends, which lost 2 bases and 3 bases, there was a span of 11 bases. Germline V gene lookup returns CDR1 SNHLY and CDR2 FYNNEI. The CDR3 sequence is CASSETPYFYEQYF. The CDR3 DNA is TGTGCCAGCAGTGAAACCCCCTACTTCTACGAGCAGTACTTC.

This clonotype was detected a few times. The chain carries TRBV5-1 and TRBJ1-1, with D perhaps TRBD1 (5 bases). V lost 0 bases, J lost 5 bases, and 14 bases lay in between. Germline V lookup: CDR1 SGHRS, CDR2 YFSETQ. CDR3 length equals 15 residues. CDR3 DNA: TGCGCCAGCAGCTTGGCGGGCAGGGCGGCGACTGAAGCTTTCTTT. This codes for CASSLAGRAATEAFF.

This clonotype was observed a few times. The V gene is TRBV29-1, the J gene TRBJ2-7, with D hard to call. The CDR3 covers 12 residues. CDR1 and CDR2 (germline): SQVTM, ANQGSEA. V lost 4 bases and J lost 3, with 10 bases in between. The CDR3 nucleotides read TGCAGCGTTGCCCAGGTACTCTACGAGCAGTACTTC. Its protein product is CSVAQVLYEQYF.

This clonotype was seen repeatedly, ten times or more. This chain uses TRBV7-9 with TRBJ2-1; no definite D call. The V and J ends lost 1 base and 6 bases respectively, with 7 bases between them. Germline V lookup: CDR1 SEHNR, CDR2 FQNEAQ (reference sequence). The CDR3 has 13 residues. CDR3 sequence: CASSLEGINEQFF. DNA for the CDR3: TGTGCCAGCAGCTTAGAAGGTATCAATGAGCAGTTCTTC.

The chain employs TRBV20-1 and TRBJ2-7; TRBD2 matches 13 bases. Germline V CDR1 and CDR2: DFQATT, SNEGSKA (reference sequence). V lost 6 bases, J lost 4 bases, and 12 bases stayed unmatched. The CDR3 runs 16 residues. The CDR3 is CSARDTGTSGTYEQYF. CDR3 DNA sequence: TGCAGTGCCCGCGATACAGGGACTAGCGGGACTTACGAGCAGTACTTC.